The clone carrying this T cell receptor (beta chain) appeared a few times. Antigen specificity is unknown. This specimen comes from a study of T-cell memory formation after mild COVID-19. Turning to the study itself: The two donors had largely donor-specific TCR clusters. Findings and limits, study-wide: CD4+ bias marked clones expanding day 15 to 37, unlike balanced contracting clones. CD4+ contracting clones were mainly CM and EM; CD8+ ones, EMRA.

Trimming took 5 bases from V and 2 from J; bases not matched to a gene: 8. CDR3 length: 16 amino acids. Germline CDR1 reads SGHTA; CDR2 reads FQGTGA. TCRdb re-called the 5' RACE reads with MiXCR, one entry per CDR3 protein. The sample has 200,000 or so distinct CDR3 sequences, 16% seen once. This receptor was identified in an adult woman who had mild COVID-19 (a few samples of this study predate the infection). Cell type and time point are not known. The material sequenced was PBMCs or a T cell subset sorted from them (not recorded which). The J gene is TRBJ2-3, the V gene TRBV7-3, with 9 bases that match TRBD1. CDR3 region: CASSQVGQGDTDTQYF. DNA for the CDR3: TGTGCCAGCAGCCAGGTGGGACAGGGAGACACAGATACGCAGTATTTT. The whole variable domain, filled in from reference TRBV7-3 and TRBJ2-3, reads GAGVSQTPSNKVTEKGKYVELRCDPISGHTALYWYRQSLGQGPEFLIYFQGTGAADDSGLPNDRFFAVRPEGSVSTLKIQRTERGDSAVYLCASSQVGQGDTDTQYFGPGTRLTVL.